This is a list of T cell receptor beta chains from one sample in a study of neurological immune-mediated disorders. TCRdb passed the 5' RACE reads through MiXCR, listing each CDR3 protein once. There are approximately 30,000 distinct CDR3 sequences in the sample; under 25% occur only once, and 15% to 20% lies in the top ten. The specimen sequenced was PBMCs. These TCRs come from a woman aged 55-69 years in good health. Each CDR3 is given with its conserved first and last residue. The order of the fields is J gene, V gene, clone size, D gene, CDR3 protein, CDR3 DNA. A D gene is named only where the DNA matches it firmly. Some rows mark clone size as missing; the rest say once, few, many or name a class of expanded clone.

>TRBJ2-7|TRBV28|many|TRBD1
CASSPPPTGIHEQYF
TGTGCCAGCAGTCCCCCCCCGACAGGGATCCACGAGCAGTACTTC
>TRBJ1-2|TRBV27|many|-
CASSRSPGDYGYTF
TGTGCCAGCAGTAGAAGCCCGGGAGACTATGGCTACACCTTC
>TRBJ1-5|TRBV2|many|-
CASSEAYDGLNQPQHF
TGTGCCAGCAGTGAAGCATATGACGGCCTCAATCAGCCCCAGCATTTT
>TRBJ2-7|TRBV27|-|TRBD2
CASRQVAGASYEQYF
TGTGCCAGCAGACAAGTAGCGGGAGCATCCTACGAGCAGTACTTC
>TRBJ2-4|TRBV20-1|many|-
CSAGPDGSKNIQYF
TGCAGTGCTGGCCCGGACGGATCCAAAAACATTCAGTACTTC
>TRBJ1-5|TRBV4-1|-|TRBD1
CASSPGQGNQPQHF
TGCGCCAGCAGCCCTGGACAGGGGAATCAGCCCCAGCATTTT
>TRBJ2-1|TRBV4-3|many|-
CASSQESWQGTYNEQFF
TGCGCCAGCAGCCAAGAAAGCTGGCAGGGTACCTACAATGAGCAGTTCTTC
>TRBJ2-4|TRBV29-1|many|-
CSVFSGGLAKNIQYF
TGCAGCGTTTTCTCCGGTGGTTTAGCCAAAAACATTCAGTACTTC
>TRBJ2-2|TRBV6-6|many|-
CASNAANTGELFF
TGTGCCAGCAATGCAGCGAACACCGGGGAGCTGTTTTTT
>TRBJ2-7|TRBV7-3|-|TRBD1
CASSADRVNEQYF
TGTGCCAGCAGCGCCGACAGGGTGAACGAGCAGTACTTC
>TRBJ1-1|TRBV6-2/TRBV6-3|-|-
CASSYGSMNTEALF
TGTGCCAGCAGTTACGGCAGTATGAACACTGAAGCTCTCTTT
>TRBJ2-1|TRBV20-1|many|TRBD2
CSASSRLAGGPEQFF
TGCAGTGCTAGTTCCCGACTAGCGGGGGGCCCCGAGCAGTTCTTC
>TRBJ2-7|TRBV7-2|many|-
CASSLGSGLGYEQYF
TGTGCCAGCAGCTTGGGGTCAGGGCTAGGTTACGAGCAGTACTTC
>TRBJ2-7|TRBV4-1|many|TRBD2
CASSQYSGGVREQYF
TGCGCCAGCAGCCAGTACAGCGGGGGGGTTCGGGAGCAGTACTTC
>TRBJ2-1|TRBV24-1|few|TRBD2
CATSERTSGRNEQFF
TGTGCCACCAGTGAACGGACTAGCGGGAGAAATGAGCAGTTCTTC
>TRBJ2-7|TRBV4-3|many|TRBD2
CASSQGRLAAYEQYF
TGCGCCAGCAGCCAAGGCCGACTAGCGGCCTACGAGCAGTACTTC
>TRBJ2-2|TRBV20-1|-|-
CSARVLGEGDTGELFF
TGCAGTGCTAGAGTCTTAGGAGAGGGGGACACCGGGGAGCTGTTTTTT
>TRBJ2-5|TRBV2|medium-sized|TRBD2
CASSETGTSGETQYF
TGTGCCAGCAGTGAAACAGGGACTAGCGGGGAGACCCAGTACTTC
>TRBJ1-4|TRBV29-1|many|-
CSVRTDGKEKLFF
TGCAGCGTTAGGACAGATGGGAAAGAAAAACTGTTTTTT
>TRBJ2-7|TRBV18|many|-
CASSPGQNYEQYF
TGTGCCAGCTCACCGGGACAAAACTACGAGCAGTACTTC
>TRBJ2-7|TRBV5-1|many|TRBD2
CASSLGYGGAVYEQYF
TGCGCCAGCAGCTTGGGGTACGGGGGGGCTGTCTACGAGCAGTACTTC
>TRBJ2-7|TRBV7-2|-|TRBD2
CASSLTSGTYEQYF
TGTGCCAGCAGCTTGACTAGCGGTACCTACGAGCAGTACTTC
>TRBJ2-7|TRBV7-2|many|TRBD1
CASSLAPGQGAREQYF
TGTGCCAGCAGCTTAGCCCCGGGACAGGGGGCGCGGGAGCAGTACTTC
>TRBJ2-3|TRBV4-1|-|-
CASRPTGSEDTQYF
TGCGCCAGCAGACCAACAGGGTCTGAGGATACGCAGTATTTT
>TRBJ2-7|TRBV6-5|many|-
CASSFPRGGDYEQYF
TGTGCCAGCAGCTTCCCCCGGGGAGGTGACTACGAGCAGTACTTC
>TRBJ1-2|TRBV4-3|-|-
CASSQEMWRPYTF
TGCGCCAGCAGCCAAGAGATGTGGCGTCCCTACACCTTC
>TRBJ1-5|TRBV2|medium-sized|TRBD1
CAGGTANQPQHF
TGTGCCGGTGGGACAGCAAATCAGCCCCAGCATTTT
>TRBJ2-7|TRBV6-2/TRBV6-3|many|-
CASSSVDSHYEQYF
TGTGCCAGCAGCTCGGTAGACAGTCACTACGAGCAGTACTTC
>TRBJ1-6|TRBV20-1|many|-
CSARDGRNSPLHF
TGCAGTGCTAGGGACGGGCGGAATTCACCCCTCCACTTT
>TRBJ2-7|TRBV29-1|-|-
CSVVGRGEQYF
TGCAGCGTTGTTGGCAGGGGCGAGCAGTACTTC
>TRBJ1-5|TRBV5-1|few|-
CASSPAWGGNQPQHF
TGCGCCAGCAGCCCGGCCTGGGGCGGCAATCAGCCCCAGCATTTT
>TRBJ2-7|TRBV6-1|-|-
CASSASGTPSYEQYF
TGTGCCAGCAGTGCCTCCGGGACGCCCTCCTACGAGCAGTACTTC
>TRBJ2-1|TRBV5-1|-|TRBD2
CASSLGTSGIFYNEQFF
TGCGCCAGCAGCTTAGGGACTAGCGGCATATTCTACAATGAGCAGTTCTTC
>TRBJ1-2|TRBV5-1|many|-
CASSFMGSGANYGYTF
TGCGCCAGCAGCTTCATGGGTAGCGGAGCTAACTATGGCTACACCTTC
>TRBJ2-6|TRBV5-1|many|-
CASSLVRSGANVLTF
TGCGCCAGCAGCTTGGTGAGGTCTGGGGCCAACGTCCTGACTTTC
>TRBJ2-1|TRBV7-2|many|-
CASSLWSATYNEQFF
TGTGCCAGCAGCTTATGGTCAGCGACCTACAATGAGCAGTTCTTC
>TRBJ2-7|TRBV5-1|few|TRBD1
CASSLPGQGASYEQYF
TGCGCCAGCAGCCTACCGGGACAGGGGGCTTCTTACGAGCAGTACTTC
>TRBJ1-1|TRBV28|many|TRBD1
CASSLAGQGHEAFF
TGTGCCAGCAGTTTGGCAGGACAGGGCCATGAAGCTTTCTTT
>TRBJ2-2|TRBV29-1|many|TRBD2
CSVHGGAGANTGELFF
TGCAGCGTCCACGGGGGAGCGGGGGCGAACACCGGGGAGCTGTTTTTT
>TRBJ2-7|TRBV20-1|many|TRBD2
CSARPGVAGTDEQYF
TGCAGTGCTAGACCCGGGGTAGCGGGAACCGACGAGCAGTACTTC
>TRBJ2-1|TRBV20-1|medium-sized|-
CSAGPIGRSYWEQFF
TGCAGTGCTGGCCCTATCGGGCGGAGTTATTGGGAGCAGTTCTTC
>TRBJ1-2|TRBV4-1|many|-
CASSQVQKGRGYGYTF
TGCGCCAGCAGCCAAGTTCAAAAAGGTAGAGGCTATGGCTACACCTTC
>TRBJ2-5|TRBV20-1|medium-sized|-
CSARDLKAGEETQYF
TGCAGTGCTAGAGATCTAAAAGCAGGGGAAGAGACCCAGTACTTC
>TRBJ1-1|TRBV28|many|TRBD1
CASSSGGKNTEAFF
TGTGCCAGCAGTTCAGGGGGCAAGAACACTGAAGCTTTCTTT
>TRBJ2-7|TRBV11-2|few|TRBD2
CASSLDPGGSSGAYEQYF
TGTGCCAGCAGCTTAGATCCGGGTGGTTCTAGCGGGGCTTACGAGCAGTACTTC
>TRBJ2-2|TRBV7-2|many|TRBD1
CASSPHSGTGVAGELFF
TGTGCCAGCAGCCCCCACTCCGGGACAGGGGTGGCCGGGGAGCTGTTTTTT
>TRBJ1-3|TRBV5-1|many|-
CASSLEGTVGNTIYF
TGCGCCAGCAGCTTGGAGGGGACCGTCGGAAACACCATATATTTT
>TRBJ2-2|TRBV29-1|many|-
CSARGTGGTGELFF
TGCAGCGCGCGGGGGACAGGAGGAACCGGGGAGCTGTTTTTT
>TRBJ2-7|TRBV10-3|many|-
CAISDRYEQYF
TGTGCCATCAGTGATCGTTACGAGCAGTACTTC
>TRBJ2-3|TRBV4-3|many|-
CASSQGRGSADTQYF
TGCGCCAGCAGCCAAGGTCGGGGGAGCGCAGATACGCAGTATTTT
>TRBJ2-5|TRBV9|many|-
CASSADSIRETQYF
TGTGCCAGCAGCGCCGACTCCATCCGGGAGACCCAGTACTTC
>TRBJ2-7|TRBV10-3|many|-
CAISESGTESYEQYF
TGTGCCATCAGTGAGTCGGGGACGGAATCCTACGAGCAGTACTTC
>TRBJ1-2|TRBV7-2|many|-
CASSLDGYGYTF
TGTGCCAGCAGCTTAGACGGCTATGGCTACACCTTC